This TCR beta chain was obtained from a study of shared clonotypes between healthy human individuals. Findings and limits, study-wide: Naive subsets usually exceeded memory subsets in estimated richness.

Sequencing was performed with immunoSEQ multiplex PCR; in TCRdb, only in-frame clones are kept and a portion is missing. The repertoire holds about 2 million clones, with 95% as singletons. Turning to this clone: Antigen unknown.

CDR1 and CDR2 from the germline V gene are SNHLY and FYNNEI. The CDR3 is made up of 12 amino acids. With 3 bases clipped from V and 11 bases from J, the junction kept 6 bases outside the gene matches. The sequenced material came from naive CD4+ T cells sorted from blood. As to subset: CD45RA+ positively selected. This clonotype originated in a man between 18 and 29 years old in good health. The chain combines TRBV2 with TRBJ2-7; 8 nucleotides line up with TRBD1. The CDR3 loop is CASSEGQVKEYF. The CDR3 DNA is TGTGCCAGCAGTGAGGGACAGGTCAAGGAGTACTTC. The full variable domain, with the rest looked up from reference TRBV2 and TRBJ2-7, is EPEVTQTPSHQVTQMGQEVILRCVPISNHLYFYWYRQILGQKVEFLVSFYNNEISEKSEIFDDQFSVERPDGSNFTLKIRSTKLEDSAMYFCASSEGQVKEYFGPGTRLTVT.